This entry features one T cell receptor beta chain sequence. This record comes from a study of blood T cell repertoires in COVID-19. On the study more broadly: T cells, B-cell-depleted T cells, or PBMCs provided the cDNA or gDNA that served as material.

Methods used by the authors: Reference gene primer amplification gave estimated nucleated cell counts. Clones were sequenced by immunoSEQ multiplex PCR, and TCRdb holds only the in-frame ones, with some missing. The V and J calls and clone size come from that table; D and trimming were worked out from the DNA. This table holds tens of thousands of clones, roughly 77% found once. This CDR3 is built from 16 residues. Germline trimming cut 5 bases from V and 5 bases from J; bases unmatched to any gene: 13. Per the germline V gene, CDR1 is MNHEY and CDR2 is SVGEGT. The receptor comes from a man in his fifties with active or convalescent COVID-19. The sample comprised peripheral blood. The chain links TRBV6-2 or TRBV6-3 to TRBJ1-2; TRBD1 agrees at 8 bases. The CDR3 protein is CASSSRTGKQVYGYTF. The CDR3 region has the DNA TGTGCCAGCAGTAGCAGGACAGGGAAGCAGGTATATGGCTACACCTTC.